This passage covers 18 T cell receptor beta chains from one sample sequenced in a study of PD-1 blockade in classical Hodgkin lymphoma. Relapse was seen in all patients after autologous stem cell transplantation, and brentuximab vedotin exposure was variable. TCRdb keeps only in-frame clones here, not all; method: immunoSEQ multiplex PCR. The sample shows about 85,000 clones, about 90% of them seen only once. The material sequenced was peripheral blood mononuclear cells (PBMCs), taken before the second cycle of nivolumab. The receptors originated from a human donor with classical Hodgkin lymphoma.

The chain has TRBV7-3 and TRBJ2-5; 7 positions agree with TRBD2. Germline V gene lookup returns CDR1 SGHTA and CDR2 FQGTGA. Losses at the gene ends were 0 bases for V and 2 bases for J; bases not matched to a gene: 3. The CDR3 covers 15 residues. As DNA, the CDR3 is TGTGCCAGCAGCTTAACCGGACTAGAGCAAGAGACCCAGTACTTC. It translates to CASSLTGLEQETQYF.

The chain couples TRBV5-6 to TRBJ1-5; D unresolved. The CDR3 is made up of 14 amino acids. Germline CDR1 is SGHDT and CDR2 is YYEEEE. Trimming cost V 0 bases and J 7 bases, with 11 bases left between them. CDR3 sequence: CASSLGGVGQPQHF. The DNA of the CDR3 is TGTGCCAGCAGCTTGGGTGGGGTAGGACAGCCCCAGCATTTT.

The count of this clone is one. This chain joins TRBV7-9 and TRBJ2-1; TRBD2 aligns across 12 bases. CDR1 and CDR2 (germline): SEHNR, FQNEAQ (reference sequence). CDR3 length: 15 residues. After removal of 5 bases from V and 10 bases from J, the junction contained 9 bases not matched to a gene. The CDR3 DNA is TGTGCCAGCAGCCACGGACTAGCGGGACGTAGGGAGCAGTTCTTC. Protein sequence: CASSHGLAGRREQFF.

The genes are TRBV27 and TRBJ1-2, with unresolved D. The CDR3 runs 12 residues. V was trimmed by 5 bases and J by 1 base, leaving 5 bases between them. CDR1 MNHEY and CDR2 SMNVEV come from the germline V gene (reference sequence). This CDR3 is CASSGLNYGYTF. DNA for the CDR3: TGTGCCAGCAGTGGGCTTAACTATGGCTACACCTTC.

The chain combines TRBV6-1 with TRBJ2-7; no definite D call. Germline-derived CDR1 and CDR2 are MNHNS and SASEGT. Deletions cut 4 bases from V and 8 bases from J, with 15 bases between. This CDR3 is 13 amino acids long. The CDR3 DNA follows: TGTGCCAGCAGTGCACTAAGGGAAGGTCAGCAGTACTTC. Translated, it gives CASSALREGQQYF.

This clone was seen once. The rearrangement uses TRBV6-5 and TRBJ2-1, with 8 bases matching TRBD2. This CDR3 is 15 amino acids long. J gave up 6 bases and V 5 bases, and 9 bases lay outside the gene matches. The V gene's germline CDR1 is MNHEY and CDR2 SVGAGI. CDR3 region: CASSLQALAGNEQFF. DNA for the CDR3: TGTGCCAGCAGTCTACAGGCCCTAGCGGGCAATGAGCAGTTCTTC.

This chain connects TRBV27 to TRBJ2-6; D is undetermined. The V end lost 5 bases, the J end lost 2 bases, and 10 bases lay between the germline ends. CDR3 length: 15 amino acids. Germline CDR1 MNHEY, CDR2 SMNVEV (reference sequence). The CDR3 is CASSKSSAGANVLTF. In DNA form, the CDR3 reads TGTGCCAGCAGTAAATCGAGCGCTGGGGCCAACGTCCTGACTTTC.

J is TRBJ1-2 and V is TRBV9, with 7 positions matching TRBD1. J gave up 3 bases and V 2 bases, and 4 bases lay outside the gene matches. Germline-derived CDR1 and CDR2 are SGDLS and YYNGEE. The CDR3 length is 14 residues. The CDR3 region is CASSVGTADYGYTF. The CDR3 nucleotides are TGTGCCAGCAGCGTGGGGACAGCCGACTATGGCTACACCTTC.

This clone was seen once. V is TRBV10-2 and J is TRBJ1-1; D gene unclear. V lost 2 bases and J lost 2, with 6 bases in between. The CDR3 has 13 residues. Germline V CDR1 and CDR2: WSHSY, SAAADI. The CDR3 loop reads CASSEKGNTEAFF. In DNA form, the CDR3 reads TGCGCCAGCAGTGAGAAAGGAAACACTGAAGCTTTCTTT.

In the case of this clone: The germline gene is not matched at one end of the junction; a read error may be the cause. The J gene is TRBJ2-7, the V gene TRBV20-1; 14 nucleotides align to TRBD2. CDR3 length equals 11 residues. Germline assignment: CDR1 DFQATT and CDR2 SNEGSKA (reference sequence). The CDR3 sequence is CSARTSGRAPF. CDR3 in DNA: TGCAGTGCTAGGACTAGCGGGAGGGCCCCTTTC.

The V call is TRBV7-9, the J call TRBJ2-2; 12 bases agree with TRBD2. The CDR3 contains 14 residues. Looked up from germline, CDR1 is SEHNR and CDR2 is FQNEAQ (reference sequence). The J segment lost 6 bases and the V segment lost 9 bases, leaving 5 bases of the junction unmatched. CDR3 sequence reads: CASSGLAGPGELFF. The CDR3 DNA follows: TGTGCCAGTTCGGGACTAGCGGGTCCCGGGGAGCTGTTTTTT.

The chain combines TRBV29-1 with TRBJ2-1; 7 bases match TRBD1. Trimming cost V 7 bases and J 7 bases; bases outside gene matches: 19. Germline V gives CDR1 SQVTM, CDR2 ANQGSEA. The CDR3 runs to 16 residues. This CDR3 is CSGTQGGSWGQNEQFF. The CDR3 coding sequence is TGCAGCGGAACCCAAGGGGGCAGCTGGGGTCAAAATGAGCAGTTCTTC.

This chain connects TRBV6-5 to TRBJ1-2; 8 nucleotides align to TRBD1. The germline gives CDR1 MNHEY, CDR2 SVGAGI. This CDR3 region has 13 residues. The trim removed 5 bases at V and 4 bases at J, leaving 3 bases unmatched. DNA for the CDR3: TGTGCCAGCAGTAAGGACAGGGCCTATGGCTACACCTTC. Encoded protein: CASSKDRAYGYTF.

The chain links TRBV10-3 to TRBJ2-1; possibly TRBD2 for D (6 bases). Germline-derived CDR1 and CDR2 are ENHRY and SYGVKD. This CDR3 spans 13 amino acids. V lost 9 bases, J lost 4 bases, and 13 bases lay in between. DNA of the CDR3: TGTGCCATTTCTAGCGAACAGTACAATGAGCAGTTCTTC. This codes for CAISSEQYNEQFF.

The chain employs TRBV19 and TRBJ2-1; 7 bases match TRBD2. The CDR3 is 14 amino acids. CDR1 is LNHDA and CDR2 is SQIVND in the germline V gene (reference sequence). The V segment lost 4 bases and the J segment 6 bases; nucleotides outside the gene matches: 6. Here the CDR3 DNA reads TGTGCCAGTAGTACCGGGACTATCCTCAATGAGCAGTTCTTC. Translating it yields CASSTGTILNEQFF. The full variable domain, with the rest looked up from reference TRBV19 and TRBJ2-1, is DGGITQSPKYLFRKEGQNVTLSCEQNLNHDAMYWYRQDPGQGLRLIYYSQIVNDFQKGDIAEGYSVSREKKESFPLTVTSAQKNPTAFYLCASSTGTILNEQFFGPGTRLTVL.

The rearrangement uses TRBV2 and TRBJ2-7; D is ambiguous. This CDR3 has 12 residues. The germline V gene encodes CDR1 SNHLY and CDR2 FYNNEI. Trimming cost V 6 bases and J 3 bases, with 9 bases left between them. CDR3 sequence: CASREQSYEQYF. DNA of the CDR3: TGTGCCAGCAGAGAACAGAGCTACGAGCAGTACTTC.

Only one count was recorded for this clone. The DNA for the CDR3 is TGTGCCAGCAGCCAAGGGGGTACTAGCGGTAGCACAGATACGCAGTATTTT. It specifies CASSQGGTSGSTDTQYF. This chain connects TRBV4-2 to TRBJ2-3; 8 positions match TRBD2. The CDR3 is made up of 17 amino acids. Germline CDR1 is LGHNA and CDR2 is YNFKEQ. After removal of 1 base from V and 0 bases from J, the junction contained 6 bases not matched to a gene.

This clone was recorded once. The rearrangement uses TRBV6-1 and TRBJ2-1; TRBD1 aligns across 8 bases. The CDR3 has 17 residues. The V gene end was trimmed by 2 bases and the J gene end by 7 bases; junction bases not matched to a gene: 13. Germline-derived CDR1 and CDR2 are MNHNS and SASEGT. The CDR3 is CASSEKRWTGTVNEQFF. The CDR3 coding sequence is TGTGCCAGCAGTGAAAAAAGGTGGACAGGGACGGTAAATGAGCAGTTCTTC.